Detailed here is one T cell receptor (beta chain). The antigen is undetermined. From the germline J gene comes the end of the CDR3, since the read stops 3 residues before it. The data are from a study of Tregs in tolerant kidney transplant recipients. Repertoires were generated with immunoSEQ multiplex PCR, while TCRdb's copy carries only in-frame clones and drops some. The sample has fewer than 40,000 clones, and its top ten clones hold under 9%. Study-level points and caveats: Antigen-driven expansion was suggested because donor-specific Tregs expanded more than all Tregs in tolerant patients. Nucleotide sequences could not be compared across some patients' samples due to primer changes.

After removal of 3 bases from V and 4 bases from J, the junction contained 22 bases not matched to a gene. The CDR3 spans 21 residues. The sample consisted of CD8+ T cells from blood, taken before the transplant. The chain combines TRBV7-1 with TRBJ2-1, with TRBD2 matching over 9 bases. Being an ORF, TRBV7-1 has a function that is uncertain. The clonotype was recovered from a human donor who received a combined kidney and bone marrow transplant. CDR3 bases read: TGTGCCAGCAGCTCCCGGGCGCCGCAGGAAGACGCTAGCGGGGTGTACAATGAG. Protein product: CASSSRAPQEDASGVYNE. The entire CDR3 reads CASSSRAPQEDASGVYNEQFF.